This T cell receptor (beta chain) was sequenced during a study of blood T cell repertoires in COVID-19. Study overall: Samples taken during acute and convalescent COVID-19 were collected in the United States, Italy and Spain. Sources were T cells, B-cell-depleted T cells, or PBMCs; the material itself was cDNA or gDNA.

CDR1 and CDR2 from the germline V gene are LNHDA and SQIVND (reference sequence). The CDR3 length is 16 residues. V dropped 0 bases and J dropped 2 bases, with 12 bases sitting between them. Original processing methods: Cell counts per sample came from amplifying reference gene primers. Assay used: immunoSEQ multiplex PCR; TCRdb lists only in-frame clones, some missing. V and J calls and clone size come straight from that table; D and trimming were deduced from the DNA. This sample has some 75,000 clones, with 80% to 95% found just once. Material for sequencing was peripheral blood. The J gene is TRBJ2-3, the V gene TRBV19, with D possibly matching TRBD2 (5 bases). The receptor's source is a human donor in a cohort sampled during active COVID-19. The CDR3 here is CASSIDRGGSTDTQYF. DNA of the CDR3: TGTGCCAGTAGTATAGATCGCGGAGGATCCACAGATACGCAGTATTTT.